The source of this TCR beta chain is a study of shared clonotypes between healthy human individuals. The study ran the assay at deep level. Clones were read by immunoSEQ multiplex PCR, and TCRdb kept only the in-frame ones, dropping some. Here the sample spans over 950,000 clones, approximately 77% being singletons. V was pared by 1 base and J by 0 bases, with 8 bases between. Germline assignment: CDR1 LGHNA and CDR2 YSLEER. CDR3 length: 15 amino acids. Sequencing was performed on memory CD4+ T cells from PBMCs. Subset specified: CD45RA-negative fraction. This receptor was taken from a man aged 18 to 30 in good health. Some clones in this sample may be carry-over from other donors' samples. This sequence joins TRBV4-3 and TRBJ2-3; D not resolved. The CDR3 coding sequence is TGCGCCAGCAGCCAAGGCGACGGTAGCACAGATACGCAGTATTTT. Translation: CASSQGDGSTDTQYF.